Presented here are 22 T cell receptor beta chains from one specimen sequenced in a study of lymphopenia after photon versus proton radiotherapy. The table came from immunoSEQ multiplex PCR; TCRdb's copy has only in-frame clones and leaves some out. The sample has 65,000 to 85,000 clones, around 93% seen once. Material: peripheral blood, obtained from a patient treated with photon-based radiotherapy. The receptors come from a woman between 40 and 50 years old with cholangiocarcinoma.

V is TRBV18 and J is TRBJ2-7, with D possibly being TRBD2 (7 bases). CDR3 length: 15 residues. Germline CDR1 is KGHSH and CDR2 is LQKENI. The ends were cut back, 2 bases at V and 2 bases at J, with 13 bases in the middle. The CDR3 loop is CASSPGLGGAYEQYF. The CDR3 coding sequence is TGTGCCAGCTCACCAGGACTAGGGGGGGCCTACGAGCAGTACTTC.

The chain is built from TRBV4-1 and TRBJ1-4; no clear D. This CDR3 contains 13 residues. CDR1 and CDR2 (germline): MGHRA, YSYEKL. V was clipped by 3 bases and J by 8 bases, with 10 bases between them. The DNA for the CDR3 is TGCGCCAGCAGCCAGGCTGGGGAAGAAAAACTGTTTTTT. Translating gives CASSQAGEEKLFF.

The gene calls are TRBV6-5 and TRBJ2-7, with 7 bases aligning to TRBD2. The length of the CDR3 is 15 residues. V shed 0 bases, J shed 4 bases, and the junction held 6 bases outside the gene matches. The germline gives CDR1 MNHEY, CDR2 SVGAGI. DNA of the CDR3: TGTGCCAGCAGTTACTCGACGGGGAGGGCATACGAGCAGTACTTC. This encodes CASSYSTGRAYEQYF.

This rearrangement joins TRBV28 to TRBJ1-2; no reliable D call. The CDR3 extends over 15 amino acids. V was clipped by 2 bases and J by 7 bases, with 17 bases between them. The V gene's germline CDR1 is MDHEN and CDR2 SYDVKM. The CDR3 sequence is CASSLRMGNTAGYTF. The CDR3 DNA is TGTGCCAGCAGTTTAAGAATGGGTAATACGGCTGGCTACACCTTC.

The chain recombines TRBV4-2 with TRBJ1-5; D is unclear. Germline assignment: CDR1 LGHNA and CDR2 YNFKEQ. V lost 1 base and J 7 bases, leaving 11 bases between the germline ends. The CDR3 contains 14 residues. DNA of the CDR3: TGTGCCAGCAGCCAAGCGGGGTCCCACCAGCCCCAGCATTTT. As protein: CASSQAGSHQPQHF.

The genes are TRBV7-9 and TRBJ1-4, with a possible D match to TRBD1 (6 bases). CDR3 length: 16 residues. Germline CDR1 and CDR2: SEHNR and FQNEAQ (reference sequence). V was trimmed by 4 bases and J by 0 bases, leaving 12 bases between them. CDR3 protein: CASSYHRAATNEKLFF. CDR3 DNA sequence: TGTGCCAGCAGCTACCACAGGGCTGCAACTAATGAAAAACTGTTTTTT.

The chain has TRBV19 and TRBJ2-1, with 11 positions matching TRBD2. V dropped 2 bases and J dropped 0; count of bases not matched to a gene: 6. The germline CDR1 and CDR2 sequences are LNHDA and SQIVND (reference sequence). The CDR3 consists of 18 residues. This CDR3 reads CASSIKLAGDRSYNEQFF. As DNA, the CDR3 is TGTGCCAGTAGTATAAAACTAGCGGGAGACCGCTCCTACAATGAGCAGTTCTTC.

This clone was counted only a few times. The rearrangement uses TRBV10-3 and TRBJ1-3; D gene unclear. The ends were cut back, 10 bases at V and 2 bases at J, with 12 bases in the middle. CDR1 is ENHRY and CDR2 is SYGVKD in the germline V gene. The length of the CDR3 is 13 residues. In nucleotides, the CDR3 is TGTGCCACGCTAGCCCAGGCTGGAAACACCATATATTTT. Protein product: CATLAQAGNTIYF.

This clone was observed once. As DNA, the CDR3 is TGTGCCAGCAGTCTCGACAGGAACCGGTCACCCCTCCACTTT. Translating it yields CASSLDRNRSPLHF. The rearrangement links TRBV6-6 to TRBJ1-6, with a possible D match to TRBD1 (6 bases). Germline values: CDR1 MNHNY, CDR2 SVGAGI (reference sequence). The CDR3 consists of 14 residues. V was pared by 5 bases and J by 10 bases, with 15 bases between.

The chain employs TRBV5-6 and TRBJ1-1; D might be TRBD1 (6 bases). The CDR3 runs to 15 residues. V was clipped by 1 base and J by 7 bases, with 17 bases between them. Germline V gene sequence: CDR1 SGHDT, CDR2 YYEEEE. The CDR3 is CASSLSTGMVGEAFF. The CDR3 coding sequence is TGTGCCAGCAGCTTGTCTACAGGGATGGTGGGTGAAGCTTTCTTT. The variable domain in full, completed from reference TRBV5-6 and TRBJ1-1, reads DAGVTQSPTHLIKTRGQQVTLRCSPKSGHDTVSWYQQALGQGPQFIFQYYEEEERQRGNFPDRFSGHQFPNYSSELNVNALLLGDSALYLCASSLSTGMVGEAFFGQGTRLTVV.

The chain uses TRBV19 and TRBJ1-1; D is undetermined. Trimming pared 5 bases from V and 6 bases from J, leaving 13 bases between. Germline assignment: CDR1 LNHDA and CDR2 SQIVND (reference sequence). This CDR3 spans 13 amino acids. The CDR3 here is CASSEIGRAEAFF. In nucleotides, the CDR3 is TGTGCCAGTAGTGAAATCGGTAGGGCTGAAGCTTTCTTT.

The J gene is TRBJ2-7, the V gene TRBV4-2; D is perhaps TRBD1 or TRBD2 (6 bases each). Trimming left V 1 base short and J 7 bases short, with 17 bases between. This CDR3 contains 15 residues. Germline V gene sequence: CDR1 LGHNA, CDR2 YNFKEQ. The chain's CDR3 is CASSQGAGGGREQYF. In nucleotides, the CDR3 is TGTGCCAGCAGCCAAGGGGCCGGAGGGGGTAGGGAGCAGTACTTC.

The chain couples TRBV27 to TRBJ2-5; D possibly corresponds to TRBD1 (5 bases). CDR1 is MNHEY, CDR2 SMNVEV, per germline (reference sequence). Trimming stripped 2 bases from V and 5 bases from J, with 9 bases between. The CDR3 runs to 13 residues. In nucleotides, the CDR3 is TGTGCCAGCAGTTTAGTGGGGCGGGAGACCCAGTACTTC. Translation: CASSLVGRETQYF.

The chain's CDR3 is CASSPTGQTYEQYF. The CDR3 bases are TGTGCCAGCAGTCCTACGGGACAAACCTACGAGCAGTACTTC. The genes are TRBV27 and TRBJ2-7, with D tentatively TRBD1 (6 bases). Germline V gene sequence: CDR1 MNHEY, CDR2 SMNVEV (reference sequence). V was pared by 5 bases and J by 2 bases, with 13 bases between. The CDR3 totals 14 residues.

The chain links TRBV18 to TRBJ2-7, with unresolved D. Germline assignment: CDR1 KGHSH and CDR2 LQKENI. V shed 3 bases and J shed 1 base, with 7 bases lying between them. The CDR3 sequence is 13 residues long. The chain's CDR3 is CASSPDGSYEQYF. CDR3 nucleotide sequence: TGTGCCAGCTCACCGGACGGTTCCTACGAGCAGTACTTC.

For this clone: Relative to the germline gene, one junction end is altered; a read error may explain this. V and J are TRBV5-1 and TRBJ2-2; 14 nucleotides agree with TRBD2. This CDR3 has 20 amino acids. Germline lookup yields CDR1 SGHRS and CDR2 YFSETQ. CDR3 in DNA: TGCGCCAGCAGGGGCATAAGGACTAGCGGGAGGATTTTGGGCACCGGGGAGCTGTTCTTT. It is translated as CASRGIRTSGRILGTGELFF.

The chain joins TRBV19 to TRBJ1-1; weak D call: TRBD1 (5 bases). V lost 7 bases and J 1 base, leaving 10 bases between the germline ends. CDR1 LNHDA and CDR2 SQIVND come from the germline V gene (reference sequence). The CDR3 covers 13 residues. CDR3 sequence (DNA): TGTGCCAGTAATGTGGGGGGGAACACTGAAGCTTTCTTT. Translation: CASNVGGNTEAFF.

CDR3 DNA sequence: TGTGCCAGCGCTAGTCTCAGGGGCGCAGGAAACACCATATATTTT. It translates to CASASLRGAGNTIYF. J is TRBJ1-3 and V is TRBV25-1, with D maybe TRBD1 (6 bases). The CDR3 loop spans 15 amino acids. V was shortened by 8 bases and J by 4 bases, with 18 bases between the two germline ends. Per germline, CDR1 MGHDK and CDR2 SYGVNS.

The chain joins TRBV20-1 to TRBJ1-4; no clear D. Germline V gene data show CDR1 as DFQATT and CDR2 as SNEGSKA (reference sequence). The V and J ends lost 3 bases and 12 bases respectively, with 8 bases between them. CDR3 size: 10 residues. As DNA, the CDR3 is TGCAGTGCTAGTTTGGACCAACTGTTTTTT. It encodes CSASLDQLFF.

The rearrangement joins TRBV7-2 to TRBJ1-1; D is uncertain. The CDR3 is 14 residues long. Germline assignment: CDR1 SGHTA and CDR2 FQGNSA. Trimming stripped 3 bases from V and 2 bases from J, with 10 bases between. CDR3 coding DNA: TGTGCCAGCAGCTTCCTTACAGCTAACACTGAAGCTTTCTTT. Amino acid sequence: CASSFLTANTEAFF.

The DNA of the CDR3 is TGTGCCAGTAGTATACAGGGATGGGGTGATGAGCAGTTCTTC. Its protein is CASSIQGWGDEQFF. The chain recombines TRBV19 with TRBJ2-1; a possible D gene is TRBD1 (5 bases). Trimming removed 2 bases at V and 8 bases at J, with 13 bases between. The CDR3 covers 14 residues. CDR1 LNHDA and CDR2 SQIVND come from the germline V gene (reference sequence).

The gene calls are TRBV28 and TRBJ1-1; D remains ambiguous. The CDR3 is 12 amino acids. The germline V gene has CDR1 MDHEN and CDR2 SYDVKM. V gave up 5 bases and J gave up 4 bases, with 8 bases separating them. CDR3 loop: CASSIVGTEAFF. In DNA, the CDR3 is TGTGCCAGCAGTATAGTGGGCACTGAAGCTTTCTTT.